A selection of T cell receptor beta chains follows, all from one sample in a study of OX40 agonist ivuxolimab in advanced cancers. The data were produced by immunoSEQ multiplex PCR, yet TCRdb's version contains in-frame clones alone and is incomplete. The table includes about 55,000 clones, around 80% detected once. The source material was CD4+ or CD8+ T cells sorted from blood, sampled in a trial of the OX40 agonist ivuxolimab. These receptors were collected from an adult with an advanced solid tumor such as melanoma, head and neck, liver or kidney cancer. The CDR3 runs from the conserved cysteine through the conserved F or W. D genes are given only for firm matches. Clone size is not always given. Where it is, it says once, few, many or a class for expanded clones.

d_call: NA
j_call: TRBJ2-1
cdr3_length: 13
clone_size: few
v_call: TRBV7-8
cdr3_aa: CASSLRLNNEQFF
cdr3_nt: TGTGCCAGCAGCTTACGGCTGAACAATGAGCAGTTCTTC

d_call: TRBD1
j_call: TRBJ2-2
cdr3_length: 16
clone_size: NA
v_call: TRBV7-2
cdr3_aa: CASSLPDRGRTGELFF
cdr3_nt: TGTGCCAGCAGCTTACCAGACAGGGGCCGGACCGGGGAGCTGTTTTTT

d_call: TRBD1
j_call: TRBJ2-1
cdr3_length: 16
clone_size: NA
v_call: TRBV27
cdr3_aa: CASSMYRGGSAGEQFF
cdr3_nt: TGTGCCAGCAGTATGTACAGGGGCGGATCGGCGGGTGAGCAGTTCTTC

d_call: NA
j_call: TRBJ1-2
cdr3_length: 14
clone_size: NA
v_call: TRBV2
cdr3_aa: CASTTRNRVYGYTF
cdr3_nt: TGTGCCAGCACCACCCGGAACAGGGTCTATGGCTACACCTTC

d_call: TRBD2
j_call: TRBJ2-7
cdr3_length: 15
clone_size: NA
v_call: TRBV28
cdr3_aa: CASSSEREGGYEQYF
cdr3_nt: TGTGCCAGCAGTTCGGAGCGGGAGGGGGGCTACGAGCAGTACTTC

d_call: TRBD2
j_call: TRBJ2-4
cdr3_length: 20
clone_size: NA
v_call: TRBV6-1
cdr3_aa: CASSEFSGASGGPPRNIQYF
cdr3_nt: TGTGCCAGCAGTGAATTCAGCGGGGCTAGCGGGGGGCCTCCAAGAAACATTCAGTACTTC

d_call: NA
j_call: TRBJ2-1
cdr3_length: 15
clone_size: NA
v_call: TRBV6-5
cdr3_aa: CASSYPGVIYAAQFF
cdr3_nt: TGTGCCAGCAGTTACCCGGGAGTCATATACGCGGCGCAGTTCTTC

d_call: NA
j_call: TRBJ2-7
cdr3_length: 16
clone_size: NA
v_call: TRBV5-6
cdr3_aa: CASSWASWTKGYEQYF
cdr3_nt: TGTGCCAGCAGCTGGGCCTCATGGACGAAAGGCTACGAGCAGTACTTC

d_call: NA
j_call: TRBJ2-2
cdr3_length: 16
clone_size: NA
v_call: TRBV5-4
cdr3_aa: CASSLGGHPSRGELFF
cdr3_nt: TGTGCCAGCAGCTTGGGGGGGCACCCCTCACGCGGGGAGCTGTTTTTT

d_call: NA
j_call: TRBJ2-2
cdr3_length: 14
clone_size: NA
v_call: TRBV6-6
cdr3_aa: CASSYRGYTGELFF
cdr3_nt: TGTGCCAGCAGTTATCGGGGTTACACCGGGGAGCTGTTTTTT

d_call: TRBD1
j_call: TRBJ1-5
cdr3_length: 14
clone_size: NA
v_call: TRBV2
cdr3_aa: CASRDRVSNQPQHF
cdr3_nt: TGTGCCAGCAGGGACAGGGTTAGCAATCAGCCCCAGCATTTT

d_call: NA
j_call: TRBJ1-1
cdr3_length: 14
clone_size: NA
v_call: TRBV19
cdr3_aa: CASSTGIRGTEAFF
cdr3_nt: TGTGCCAGTAGTACCGGGATCCGAGGGACTGAAGCTTTCTTT

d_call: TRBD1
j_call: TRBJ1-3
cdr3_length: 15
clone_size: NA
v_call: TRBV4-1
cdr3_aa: CASSLTGTGGNTIYF
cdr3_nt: TGCGCCAGCAGCCTGACCGGGACAGGAGGAAACACCATATATTTT

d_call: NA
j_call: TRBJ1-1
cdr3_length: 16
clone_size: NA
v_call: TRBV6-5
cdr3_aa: CASSYSSPGEGSEAFF
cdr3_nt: TGTGCCAGCAGTTACTCGAGTCCAGGGGAGGGAAGTGAAGCTTTCTTT

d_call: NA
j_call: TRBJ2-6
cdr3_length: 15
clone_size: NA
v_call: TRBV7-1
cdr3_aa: CASRPQSSGANVLTF
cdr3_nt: TGTGCCAGCAGGCCTCAGAGCTCTGGGGCCAACGTCCTGACTTTC

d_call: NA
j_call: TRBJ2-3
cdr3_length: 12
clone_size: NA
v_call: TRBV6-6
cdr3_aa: CASSYFRDSQYF
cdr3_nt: TGTGCCAGCAGTTACTTCCGGGACTCGCAGTATTTT

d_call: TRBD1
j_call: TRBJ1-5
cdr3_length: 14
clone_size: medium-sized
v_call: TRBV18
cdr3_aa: CASSLQGWAQPQHF
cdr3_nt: TGTGCCAGCTCACTACAGGGGTGGGCCCAGCCCCAGCATTTT

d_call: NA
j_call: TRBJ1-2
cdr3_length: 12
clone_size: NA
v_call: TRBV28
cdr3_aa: CASSLFKDGYTF
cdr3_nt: TGTGCCAGCAGTTTATTCAAAGATGGCTACACCTTC

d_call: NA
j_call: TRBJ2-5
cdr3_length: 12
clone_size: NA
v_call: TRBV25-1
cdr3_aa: CASSARLGTQYF
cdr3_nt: TGTGCCAGCAGTGCCAGGTTAGGGACCCAGTACTTC

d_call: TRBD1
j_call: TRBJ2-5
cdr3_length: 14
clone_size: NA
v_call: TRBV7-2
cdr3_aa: CASSFRGHEETQYF
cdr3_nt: TGTGCCAGCAGCTTTAGGGGGCATGAAGAGACCCAGTACTTC

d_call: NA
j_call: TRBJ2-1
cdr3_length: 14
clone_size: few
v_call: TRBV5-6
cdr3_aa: CASSLMTGNNEQFF
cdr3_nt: TGTGCCAGCAGCTTGATGACAGGAAACAATGAGCAGTTCTTC

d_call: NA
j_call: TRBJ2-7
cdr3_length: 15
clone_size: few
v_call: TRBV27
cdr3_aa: CASSPRLIGSYEQYF
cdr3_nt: TGTGCCAGCAGTCCCAGGTTGATTGGTTCCTACGAGCAGTACTTC

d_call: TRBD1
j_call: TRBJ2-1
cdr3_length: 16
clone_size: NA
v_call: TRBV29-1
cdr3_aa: CSVPGTGGFYGNEQFF
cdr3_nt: TGCAGCGTTCCCGGGACAGGGGGCTTTTATGGCAATGAGCAGTTCTTC

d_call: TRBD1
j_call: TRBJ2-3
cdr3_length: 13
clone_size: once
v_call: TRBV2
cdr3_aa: CASRGTGTDTQYF
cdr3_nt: TGTGCCAGCAGGGGGACAGGCACAGATACGCAGTATTTT

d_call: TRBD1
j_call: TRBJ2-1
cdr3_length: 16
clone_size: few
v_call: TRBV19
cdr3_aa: CASSPLTGPLYNEQFF
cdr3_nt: TGTGCCAGTAGTCCCCTGACAGGGCCCCTTTACAATGAGCAGTTCTTC

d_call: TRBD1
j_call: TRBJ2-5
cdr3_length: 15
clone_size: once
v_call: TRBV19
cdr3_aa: CASSIGTGGTKTQYF
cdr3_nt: TGTGCCAGTAGTATCGGGACAGGGGGCACGAAGACCCAGTACTTC

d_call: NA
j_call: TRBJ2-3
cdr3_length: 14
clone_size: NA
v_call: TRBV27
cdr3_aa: CASSWQGFTDTQYF
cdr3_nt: TGTGCCAGCAGTTGGCAGGGATTCACAGATACGCAGTATTTT

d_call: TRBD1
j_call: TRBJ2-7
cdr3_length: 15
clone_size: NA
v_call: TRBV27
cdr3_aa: CASSRSGTETYEQYF
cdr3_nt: TGTGCCAGCAGTAGGTCCGGGACAGAGACCTACGAGCAGTACTTC

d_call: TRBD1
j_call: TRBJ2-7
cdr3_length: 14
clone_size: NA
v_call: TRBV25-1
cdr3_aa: CASTGGQAAYEQYF
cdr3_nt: TGTGCCAGCACCGGAGGACAGGCCGCCTACGAGCAGTACTTC

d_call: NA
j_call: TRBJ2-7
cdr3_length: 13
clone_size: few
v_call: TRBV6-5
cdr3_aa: CASSLRVVNEQYF
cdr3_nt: TGTGCCAGCAGCCTCAGGGTTGTAAACGAGCAGTACTTC

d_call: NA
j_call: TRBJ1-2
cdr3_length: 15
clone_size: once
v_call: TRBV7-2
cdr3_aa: CASSLLITGSDGYTF
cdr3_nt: TGTGCCAGCAGCTTATTGATCACAGGGTCGGATGGCTACACCTTC

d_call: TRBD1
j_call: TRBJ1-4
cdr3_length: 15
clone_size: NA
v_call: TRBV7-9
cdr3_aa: CASSFGQGINEKLFF
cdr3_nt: TGTGCCAGCAGCTTCGGACAGGGGATCAACGAAAAACTGTTTTTT

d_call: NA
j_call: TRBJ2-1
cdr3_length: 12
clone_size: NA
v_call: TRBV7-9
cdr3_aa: CASSLQNNEQFF
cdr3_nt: TGTGCCAGCAGCCTCCAAAACAATGAGCAGTTCTTC

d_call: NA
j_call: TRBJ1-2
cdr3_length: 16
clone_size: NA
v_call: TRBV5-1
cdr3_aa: CASSLTYTQGNYGYTF
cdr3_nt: TGCGCCAGCAGCTTGACCTATACGCAGGGTAACTATGGCTACACCTTC

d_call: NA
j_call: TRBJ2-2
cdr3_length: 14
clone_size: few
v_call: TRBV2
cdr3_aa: CASNQQGRTGELFF
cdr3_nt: TGTGCCAGCAACCAACAGGGGAGGACCGGGGAGCTGTTTTTT

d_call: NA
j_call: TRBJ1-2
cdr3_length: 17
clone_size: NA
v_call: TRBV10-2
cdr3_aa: CASSVGQGQFSVYGYTF
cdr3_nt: TGCGCCAGCAGTGTGGGCCAGGGCCAATTTAGCGTCTATGGCTACACCTTC

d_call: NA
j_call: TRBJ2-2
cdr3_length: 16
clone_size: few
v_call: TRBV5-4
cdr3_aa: CASSQSTKRDTGELFF
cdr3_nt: TGTGCCAGCAGCCAGTCCACGAAACGGGACACCGGGGAGCTGTTTTTT

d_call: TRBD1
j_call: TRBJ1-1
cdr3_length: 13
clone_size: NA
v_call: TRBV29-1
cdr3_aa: CSVEGAMNTEAFF
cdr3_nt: TGCAGCGTCGAGGGGGCCATGAACACTGAAGCTTTCTTT

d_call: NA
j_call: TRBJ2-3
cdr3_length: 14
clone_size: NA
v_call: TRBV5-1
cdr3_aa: CASRRDLTTDTQYF
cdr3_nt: TGCGCCAGCAGGAGGGATCTAACCACAGATACGCAGTATTTT

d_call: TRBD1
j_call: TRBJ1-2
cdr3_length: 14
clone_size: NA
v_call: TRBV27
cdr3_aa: CASSSPDRDGGYTF
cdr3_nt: TGTGCCAGCAGTTCCCCCGACAGGGATGGGGGCTACACCTTC

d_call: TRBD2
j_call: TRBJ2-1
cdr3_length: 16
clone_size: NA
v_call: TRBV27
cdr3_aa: CASSPLSGRAYNEQFF
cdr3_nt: TGTGCCAGCAGTCCCCTTAGCGGGAGGGCCTACAATGAGCAGTTCTTC

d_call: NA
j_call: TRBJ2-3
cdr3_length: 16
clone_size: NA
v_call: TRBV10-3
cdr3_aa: CAISEPGAQGGDTQYF
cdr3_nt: TGTGCCATCAGTGAGCCAGGGGCCCAGGGAGGGGATACGCAGTATTTT

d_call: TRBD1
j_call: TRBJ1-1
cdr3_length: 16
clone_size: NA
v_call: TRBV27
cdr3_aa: CASRDRGRRGNTEAFF
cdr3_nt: TGTGCCAGCAGAGACAGGGGGCGTAGGGGGAACACTGAAGCTTTCTTT

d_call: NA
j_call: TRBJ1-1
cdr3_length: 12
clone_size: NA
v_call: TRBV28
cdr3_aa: CASSLLDTEAFF
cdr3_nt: TGTGCCAGCAGTTTATTGGACACTGAAGCTTTCTTT

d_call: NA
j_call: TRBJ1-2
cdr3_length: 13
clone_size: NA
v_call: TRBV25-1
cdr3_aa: CASSEWALGGYTF
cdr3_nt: TGTGCCAGCAGTGAATGGGCTCTGGGGGGCTACACCTTC

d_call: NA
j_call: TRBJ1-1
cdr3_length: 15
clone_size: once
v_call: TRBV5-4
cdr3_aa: CASSLGGEGGTEAFF
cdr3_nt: TGTGCCAGCAGCTTGGGGGGAGAGGGAGGCACTGAAGCTTTCTTT

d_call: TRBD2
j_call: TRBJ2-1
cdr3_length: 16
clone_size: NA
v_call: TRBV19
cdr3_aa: CASSIAGTSVYNEQFF
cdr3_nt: TGTGCCAGTAGTATAGCTGGGACTAGCGTTTACAATGAGCAGTTCTTC

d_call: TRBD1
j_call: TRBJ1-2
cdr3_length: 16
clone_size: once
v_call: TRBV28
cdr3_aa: CASIEGGQGPYYGYTF
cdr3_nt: TGTGCCAGCATAGAGGGGGGACAGGGTCCCTACTATGGCTACACCTTC

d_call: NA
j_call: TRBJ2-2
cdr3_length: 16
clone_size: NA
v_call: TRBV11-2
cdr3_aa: CASSSYKVWNTGELFF
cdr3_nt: TGTGCCAGCAGCTCTTACAAGGTGTGGAACACCGGGGAGCTGTTTTTT

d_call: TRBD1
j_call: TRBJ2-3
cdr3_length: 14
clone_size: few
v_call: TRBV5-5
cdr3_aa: CASSPRTGVDTQYF
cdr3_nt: TGTGCCAGCAGCCCCCGGACAGGGGTAGATACGCAGTATTTT

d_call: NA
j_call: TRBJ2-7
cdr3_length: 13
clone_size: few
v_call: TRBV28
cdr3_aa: CASRDFLLYEQYF
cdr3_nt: TGTGCCAGCCGGGACTTCCTCCTGTACGAGCAGTACTTC

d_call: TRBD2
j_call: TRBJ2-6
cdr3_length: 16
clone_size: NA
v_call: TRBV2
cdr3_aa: CASRWAGVSGANVLTF
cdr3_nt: TGTGCCAGCAGGTGGGCGGGAGTATCGGGGGCCAACGTCCTGACTTTC

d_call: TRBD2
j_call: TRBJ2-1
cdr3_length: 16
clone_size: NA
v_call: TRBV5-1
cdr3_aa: CASTLHGLADYNEQFF
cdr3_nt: TGCGCCAGCACCCTGCACGGACTAGCAGACTACAATGAGCAGTTCTTC